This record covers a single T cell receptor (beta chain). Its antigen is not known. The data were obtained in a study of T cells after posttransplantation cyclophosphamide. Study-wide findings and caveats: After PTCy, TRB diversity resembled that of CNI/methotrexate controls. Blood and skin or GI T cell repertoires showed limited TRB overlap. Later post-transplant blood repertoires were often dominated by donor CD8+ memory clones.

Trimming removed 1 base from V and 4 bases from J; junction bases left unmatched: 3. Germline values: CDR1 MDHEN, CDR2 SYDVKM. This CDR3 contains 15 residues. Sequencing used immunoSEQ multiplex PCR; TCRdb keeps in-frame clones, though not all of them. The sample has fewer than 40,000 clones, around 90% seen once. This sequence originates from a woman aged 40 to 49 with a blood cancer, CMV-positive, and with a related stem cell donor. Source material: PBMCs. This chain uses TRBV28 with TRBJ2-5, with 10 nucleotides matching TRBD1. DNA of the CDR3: TGTGCCAGCAGTTTATTGACAGGGGGCGGAGAGACCCAGTACTTC. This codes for CASSLLTGGGETQYF.